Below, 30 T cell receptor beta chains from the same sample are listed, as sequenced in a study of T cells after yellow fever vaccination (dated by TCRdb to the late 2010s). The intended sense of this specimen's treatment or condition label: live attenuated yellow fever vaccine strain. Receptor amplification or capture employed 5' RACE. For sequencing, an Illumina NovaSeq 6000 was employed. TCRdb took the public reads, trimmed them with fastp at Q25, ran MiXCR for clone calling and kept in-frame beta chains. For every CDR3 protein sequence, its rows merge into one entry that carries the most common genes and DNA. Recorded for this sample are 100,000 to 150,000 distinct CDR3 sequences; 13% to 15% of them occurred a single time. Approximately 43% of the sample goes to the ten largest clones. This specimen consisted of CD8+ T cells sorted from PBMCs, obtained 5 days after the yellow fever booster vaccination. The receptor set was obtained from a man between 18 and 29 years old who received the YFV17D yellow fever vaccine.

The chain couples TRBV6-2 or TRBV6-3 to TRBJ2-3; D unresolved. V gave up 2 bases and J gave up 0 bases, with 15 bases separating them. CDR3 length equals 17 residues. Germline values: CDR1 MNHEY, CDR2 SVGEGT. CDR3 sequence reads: CASSYATASTSTDTQYF. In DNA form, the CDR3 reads TGTGCCAGCAGTTACGCCACAGCGTCTACTAGCACAGATACGCAGTATTTT.

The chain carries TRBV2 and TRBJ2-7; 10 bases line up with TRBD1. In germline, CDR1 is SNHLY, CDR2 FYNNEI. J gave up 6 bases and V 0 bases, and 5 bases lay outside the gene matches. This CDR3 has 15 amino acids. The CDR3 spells CASSEARDRGAEQYF. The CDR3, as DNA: TGTGCCAGCAGTGAAGCTCGGGACAGGGGAGCCGAGCAGTACTTC.

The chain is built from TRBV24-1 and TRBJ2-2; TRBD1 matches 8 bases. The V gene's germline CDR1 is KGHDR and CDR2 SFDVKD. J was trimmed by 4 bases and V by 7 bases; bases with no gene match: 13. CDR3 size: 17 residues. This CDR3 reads CATRGRGQEDSTGELFF. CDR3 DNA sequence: TGTGCCACCAGGGGCAGGGGGCAAGAAGATAGCACCGGGGAGCTGTTTTTT.

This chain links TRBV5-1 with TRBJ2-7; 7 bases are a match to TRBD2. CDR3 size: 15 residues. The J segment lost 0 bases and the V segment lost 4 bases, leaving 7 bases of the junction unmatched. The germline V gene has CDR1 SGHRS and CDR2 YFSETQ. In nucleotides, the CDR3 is TGCGCCAGCAGCCTCGGACTAGGGCGCTCCTACGAGCAGTACTTC. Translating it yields CASSLGLGRSYEQYF.

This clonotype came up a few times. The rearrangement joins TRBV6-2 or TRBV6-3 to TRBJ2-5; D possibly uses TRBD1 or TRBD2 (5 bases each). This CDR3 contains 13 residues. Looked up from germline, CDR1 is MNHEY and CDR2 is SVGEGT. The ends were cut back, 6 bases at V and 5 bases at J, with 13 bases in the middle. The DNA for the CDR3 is TGTGCCAGCAGCCCCGGGACGTGGGAGACCCAGTACTTC. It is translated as CASSPGTWETQYF.

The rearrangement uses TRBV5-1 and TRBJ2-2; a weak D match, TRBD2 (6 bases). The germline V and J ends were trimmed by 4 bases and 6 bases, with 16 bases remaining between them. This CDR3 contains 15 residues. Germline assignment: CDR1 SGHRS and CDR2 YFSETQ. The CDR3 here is CASSVDGGWPGELFF. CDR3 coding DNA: TGCGCCAGCAGCGTGGATGGAGGGTGGCCCGGGGAGCTGTTTTTT.

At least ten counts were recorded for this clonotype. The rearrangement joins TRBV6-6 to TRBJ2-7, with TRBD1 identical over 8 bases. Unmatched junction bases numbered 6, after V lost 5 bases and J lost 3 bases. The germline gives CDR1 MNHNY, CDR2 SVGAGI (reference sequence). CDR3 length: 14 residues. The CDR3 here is CASSIQGAVYEQYF. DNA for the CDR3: TGTGCCAGCAGTATCCAGGGGGCAGTCTACGAGCAGTACTTC.

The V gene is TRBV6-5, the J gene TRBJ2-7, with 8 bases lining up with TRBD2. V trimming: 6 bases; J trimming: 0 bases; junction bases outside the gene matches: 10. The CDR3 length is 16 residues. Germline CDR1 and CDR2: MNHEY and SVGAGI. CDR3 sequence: CASSERSGASSYEQYF. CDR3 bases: TGTGCCAGCAGCGAACGTAGCGGGGCGAGCTCCTACGAGCAGTACTTC.

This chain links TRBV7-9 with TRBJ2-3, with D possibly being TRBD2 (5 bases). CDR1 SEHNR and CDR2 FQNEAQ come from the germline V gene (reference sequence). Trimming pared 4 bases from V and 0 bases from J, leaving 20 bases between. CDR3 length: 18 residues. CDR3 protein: CASSSSAVGGPSTDTQYF. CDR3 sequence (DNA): TGTGCCAGCAGCTCAAGCGCCGTCGGAGGACCTAGCACAGATACGCAGTATTTT.

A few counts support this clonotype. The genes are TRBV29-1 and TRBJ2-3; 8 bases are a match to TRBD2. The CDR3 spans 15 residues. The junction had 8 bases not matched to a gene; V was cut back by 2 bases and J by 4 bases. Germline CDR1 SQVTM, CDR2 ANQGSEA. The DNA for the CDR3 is TGCAGCGTTGAACCTAGCGGGCTAAACTCAGATACGCAGTATTTT. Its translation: CSVEPSGLNSDTQYF.

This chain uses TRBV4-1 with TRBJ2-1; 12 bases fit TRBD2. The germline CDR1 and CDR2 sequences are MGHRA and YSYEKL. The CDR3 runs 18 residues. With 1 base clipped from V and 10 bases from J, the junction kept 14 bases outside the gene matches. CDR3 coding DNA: TGCGCCAGCAGCCAAGGGCGGGAACTAGCGGGGGGATCAGGAGAGCAGTTCTTC. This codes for CASSQGRELAGGSGEQFF.

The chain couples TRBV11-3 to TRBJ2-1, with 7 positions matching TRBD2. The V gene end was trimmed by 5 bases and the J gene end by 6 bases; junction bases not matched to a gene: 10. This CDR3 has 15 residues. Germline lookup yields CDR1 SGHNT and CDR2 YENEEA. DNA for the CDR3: TGTGCCAGCAGCGCTTATGGGGGGGGAAGCAATGAGCAGTTCTTC. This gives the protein CASSAYGGGSNEQFF.

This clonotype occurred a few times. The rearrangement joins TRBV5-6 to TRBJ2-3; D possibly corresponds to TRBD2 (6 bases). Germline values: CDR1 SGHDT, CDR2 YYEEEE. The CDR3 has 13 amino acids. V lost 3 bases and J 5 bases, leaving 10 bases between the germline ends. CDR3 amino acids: CASSYGAGDTQYF. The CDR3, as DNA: TGTGCCAGCAGCTACGGAGCGGGAGATACGCAGTATTTT.

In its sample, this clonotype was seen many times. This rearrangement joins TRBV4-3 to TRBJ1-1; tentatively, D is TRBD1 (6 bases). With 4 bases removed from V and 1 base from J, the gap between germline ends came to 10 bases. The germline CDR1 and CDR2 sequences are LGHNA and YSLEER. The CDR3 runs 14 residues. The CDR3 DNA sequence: TGCGCCAGCAGCCCACGGGGGGCGAACACTGAAGCTTTCTTT. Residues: CASSPRGANTEAFF.

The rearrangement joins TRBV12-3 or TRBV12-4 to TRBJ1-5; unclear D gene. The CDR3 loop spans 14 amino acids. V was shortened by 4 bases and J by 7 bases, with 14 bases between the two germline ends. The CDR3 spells CASSSMTGSQPQHF. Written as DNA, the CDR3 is TGTGCCAGCAGTTCGATGACGGGGTCACAGCCCCAGCATTTT.

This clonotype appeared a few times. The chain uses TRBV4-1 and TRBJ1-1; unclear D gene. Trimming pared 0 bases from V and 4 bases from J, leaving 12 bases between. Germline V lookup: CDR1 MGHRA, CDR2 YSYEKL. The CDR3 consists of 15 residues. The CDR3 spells CASSQDSRRGTEAFF. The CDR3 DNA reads TGCGCCAGCAGCCAAGATTCGAGACGTGGCACTGAAGCTTTCTTT.

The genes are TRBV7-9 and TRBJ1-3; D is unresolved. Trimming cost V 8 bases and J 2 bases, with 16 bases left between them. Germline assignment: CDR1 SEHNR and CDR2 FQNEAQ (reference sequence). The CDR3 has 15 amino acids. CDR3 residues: CASATGREAGNTIYF. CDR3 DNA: TGTGCCAGCGCCACCGGGAGGGAGGCTGGAAACACCATATATTTT.

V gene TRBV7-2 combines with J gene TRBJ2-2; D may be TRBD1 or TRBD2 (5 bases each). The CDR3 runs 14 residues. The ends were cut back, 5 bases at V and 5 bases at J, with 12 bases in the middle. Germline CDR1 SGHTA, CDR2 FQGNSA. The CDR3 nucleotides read TGTGCCAGCAGCCCACTCGGGGCAACCGGGGAGCTGTTTTTT. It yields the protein CASSPLGATGELFF.

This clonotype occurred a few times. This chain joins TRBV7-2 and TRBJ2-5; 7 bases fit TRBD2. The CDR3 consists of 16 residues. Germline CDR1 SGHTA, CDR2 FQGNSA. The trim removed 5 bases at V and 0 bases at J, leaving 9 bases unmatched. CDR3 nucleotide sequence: TGTGCCAGCAGCCCCGGACTAGTACCGTACCAAGAGACCCAGTACTTC. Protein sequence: CASSPGLVPYQETQYF. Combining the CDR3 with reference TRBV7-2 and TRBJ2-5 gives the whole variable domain GAGVSQSPSNKVTEKGKDVELRCDPISGHTALYWYRQSLGQGLEFLIYFQGNSAPDKSGLPSDRFSAERTGGSVSTLTIQRTQQEDSAVYLCASSPGLVPYQETQYFGPGTRLLVL.

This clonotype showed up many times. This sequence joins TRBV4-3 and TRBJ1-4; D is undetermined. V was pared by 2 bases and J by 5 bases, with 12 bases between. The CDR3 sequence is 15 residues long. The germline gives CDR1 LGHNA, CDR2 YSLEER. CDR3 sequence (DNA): TGCGCCAGCAGCCAATTCCGGCAGGCGAATGAAAAACTGTTTTTT. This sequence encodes CASSQFRQANEKLFF.

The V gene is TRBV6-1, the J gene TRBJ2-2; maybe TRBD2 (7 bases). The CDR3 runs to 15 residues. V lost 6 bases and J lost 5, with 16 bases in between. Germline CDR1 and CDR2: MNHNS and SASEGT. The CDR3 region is CASRRGRGETGELFF. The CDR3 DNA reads TGTGCCAGCAGGAGGGGGAGGGGAGAGACCGGGGAGCTGTTTTTT.

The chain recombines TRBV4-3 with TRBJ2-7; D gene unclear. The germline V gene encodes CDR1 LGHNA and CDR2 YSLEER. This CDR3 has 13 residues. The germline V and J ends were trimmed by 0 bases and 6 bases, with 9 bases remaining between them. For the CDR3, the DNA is TGCGCCAGCAGCCAAGATCTAGTGGGCGAGCAGTACTTC. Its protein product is CASSQDLVGEQYF.

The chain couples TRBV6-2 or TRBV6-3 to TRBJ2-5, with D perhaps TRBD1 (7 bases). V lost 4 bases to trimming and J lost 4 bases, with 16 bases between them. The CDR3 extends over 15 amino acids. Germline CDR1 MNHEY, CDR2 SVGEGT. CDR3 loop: CASSFDREDGETQYF. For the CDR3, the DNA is TGTGCCAGCAGTTTTGACAGGGAGGATGGAGAGACCCAGTACTTC.

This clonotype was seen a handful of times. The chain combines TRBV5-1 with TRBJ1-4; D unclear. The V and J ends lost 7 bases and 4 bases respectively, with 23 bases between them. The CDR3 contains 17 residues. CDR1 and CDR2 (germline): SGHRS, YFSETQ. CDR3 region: CASHFSEAPSDNEKLFF. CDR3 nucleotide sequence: TGCGCCAGCCACTTTTCGGAAGCGCCCAGCGATAATGAAAAACTGTTTTTT.

The CDR3 DNA is TGTGCCAGCAGTTACTCGACAGGGGCTGGAAACACCATATATTTT. This sequence encodes CASSYSTGAGNTIYF. The chain uses TRBV6-5 and TRBJ1-3; 8 bases map to TRBD1. The ends lost 0 bases at V and 2 bases at J; junction bases unmatched: 0. The CDR3 runs to 15 residues. Germline V gene lookup returns CDR1 MNHEY and CDR2 SVGAGI.

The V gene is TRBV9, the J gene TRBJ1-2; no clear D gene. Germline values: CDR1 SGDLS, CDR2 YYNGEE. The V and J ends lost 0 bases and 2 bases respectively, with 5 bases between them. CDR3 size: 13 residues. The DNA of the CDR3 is TGTGCCAGCAGCGTAGCCACGAACTATGGCTACACCTTC. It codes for CASSVATNYGYTF.

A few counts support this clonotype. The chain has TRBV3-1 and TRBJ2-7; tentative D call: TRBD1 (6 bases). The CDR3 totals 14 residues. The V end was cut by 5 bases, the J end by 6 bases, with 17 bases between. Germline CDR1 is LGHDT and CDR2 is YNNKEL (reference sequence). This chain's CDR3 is CASSTTGYSGEQYF. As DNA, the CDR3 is TGTGCCAGCAGCACAACAGGGTATTCTGGCGAGCAGTACTTC.

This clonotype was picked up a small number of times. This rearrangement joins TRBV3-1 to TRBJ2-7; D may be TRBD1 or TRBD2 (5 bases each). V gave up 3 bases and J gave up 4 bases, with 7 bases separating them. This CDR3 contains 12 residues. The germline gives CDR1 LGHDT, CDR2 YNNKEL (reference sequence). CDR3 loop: CASSQGPYEQYV. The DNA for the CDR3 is TGTGCCAGCAGCCAGGGACCTTACGAGCAGTACGTC.

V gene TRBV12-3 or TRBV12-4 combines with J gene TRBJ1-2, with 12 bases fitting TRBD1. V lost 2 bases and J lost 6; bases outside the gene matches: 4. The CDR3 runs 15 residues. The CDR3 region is CASSLSGQGADGYTF. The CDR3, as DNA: TGTGCCAGCAGTTTATCGGGACAGGGGGCGGATGGCTACACCTTC.

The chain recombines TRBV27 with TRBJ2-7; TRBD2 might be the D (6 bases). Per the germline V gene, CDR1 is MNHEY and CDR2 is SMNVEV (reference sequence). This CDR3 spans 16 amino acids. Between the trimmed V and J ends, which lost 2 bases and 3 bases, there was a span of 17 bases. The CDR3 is CASSLIGGNGIYEQYV. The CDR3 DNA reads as TGTGCCAGCAGTTTAATCGGGGGTAACGGGATCTACGAGCAGTACGTC.